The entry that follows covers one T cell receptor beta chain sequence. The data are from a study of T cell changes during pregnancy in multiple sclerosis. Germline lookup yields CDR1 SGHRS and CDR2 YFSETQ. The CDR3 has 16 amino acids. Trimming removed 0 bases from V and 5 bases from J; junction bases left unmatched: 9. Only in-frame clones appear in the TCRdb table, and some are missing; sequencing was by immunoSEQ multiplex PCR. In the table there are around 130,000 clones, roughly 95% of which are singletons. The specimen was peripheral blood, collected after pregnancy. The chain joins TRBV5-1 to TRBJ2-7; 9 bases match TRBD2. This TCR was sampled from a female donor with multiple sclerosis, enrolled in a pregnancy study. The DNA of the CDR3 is TGCGCCAGCAGCTTGGCCAGGCTAGCGGGACTTAACGAGCAGTACTTC. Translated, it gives CASSLARLAGLNEQYF.